These 14 T cell receptor beta chains were sequenced from one sample in a study of blood T cell repertoires in COVID-19. Produced via immunoSEQ multiplex PCR; TCRdb's table is partial and in-frame only. The table records about 480,000 clones, roughly 91% of them present only once. Sequenced input: peripheral blood. These receptors were obtained from a woman in her fifties or sixties with COVID-19, enrolled during active disease.

In this sample, this clone turned up a few times. The chain combines TRBV2 with TRBJ2-2; D perhaps matches TRBD2 (6 bases). Trimming pared 10 bases from V and 8 bases from J, leaving 26 bases between. Germline V gene lookup returns CDR1 SNHLY and CDR2 FYNNEI. The CDR3 covers 16 residues. The CDR3 region is CAILLRDFTKRGELFF. For the CDR3, the DNA is TGTGCCATCTTATTGCGGGACTTTACCAAAAGAGGGGAGCTGTTTTTT.

This rearrangement joins TRBV21-1 to TRBJ1-2; the table calls TRBD1, which could not be checked here. TRBV21-1 is assigned pseudogene status. The CDR3 has 14 residues. CDR3 loop: CASSKRDRTYGYTF. CDR3 nucleotides: TGTGCCAGCAGCAAGCGGGACAGGACGTATGGCTACACCTTC.

CDR3 coding DNA: TGTGCCAGCAGGACAGGGGGTCAAGAGACCCAGTACTTC. Its protein product is CASRTGGQETQYF. V is TRBV2 and J is TRBJ2-5; TRBD1 agrees at 9 bases. Germline CDR1 SNHLY, CDR2 FYNNEI. Trimming cost V 6 bases and J 2 bases; bases outside gene matches: 1. This CDR3 region has 13 residues.

The table lists this clone with a few counts. This chain uses TRBV5-1 with TRBJ1-3; D call uncertain. Germline V gene lookup returns CDR1 SGHRS and CDR2 YFSETQ. V was pared by 2 bases and J by 0 bases, with 6 bases between. The CDR3 totals 14 residues. The CDR3 nucleotides read TGCGCCAGCAGCTTAAAGAGCTCTGGAAACACCATATATTTT. Its translation is CASSLKSSGNTIYF.

The J gene is TRBJ1-5, the V gene TRBV5-1, with D possibly being TRBD1 (5 bases). V lost 1 base to trimming and J lost 8 bases, with 16 bases between them. Germline CDR1 is SGHRS and CDR2 is YFSETQ. This CDR3 is 15 amino acids long. CDR3 in amino acids: CASSLSGHSVEPQHF. For the CDR3, the DNA is TGCGCCAGCAGCTTGTCTGGACATTCGGTAGAGCCCCAGCATTTT.

CDR3 nucleotides: TGTGCCAGCAGTCCCTCACAGGTCCGCTATGGCTACACCTTC. Amino acid sequence: CASSPSQVRYGYTF. The chain links TRBV28 to TRBJ1-2, with TRBD1 as a possible D gene (5 bases). CDR3 size: 14 residues. Trimming stripped 5 bases from V and 4 bases from J, with 14 bases between. Germline CDR1 is MDHEN and CDR2 is SYDVKM.

This rearrangement joins TRBV5-6 to TRBJ1-2; D is perhaps TRBD1 (6 bases). In germline, CDR1 is SGHDT, CDR2 YYEEEE. CDR3 length equals 14 residues. Trimming pared 4 bases from V and 4 bases from J, leaving 14 bases between. The CDR3 reads CASSGGRTVYGYTF. The CDR3 DNA follows: TGTGCCAGCAGCGGCGGGAGGACAGTCTATGGCTACACCTTC.

The chain is built from TRBV11-2 and TRBJ2-2; 7 bases fit TRBD2. The germline V gene encodes CDR1 SGHAT and CDR2 FQNNGV. This CDR3 spans 15 amino acids. Trimming cost V 2 bases and J 7 bases; bases outside gene matches: 7. The CDR3: CASSLLGGVLGELFF. CDR3 DNA: TGTGCCAGCAGCTTACTTGGGGGGGTCCTCGGGGAGCTGTTTTTT.

This chain links TRBV5-1 with TRBJ1-4, with D maybe TRBD1 (5 bases). This CDR3 region has 17 residues. Looked up from germline, CDR1 is SGHRS and CDR2 is YFSETQ. V lost 0 bases, J lost 8 bases, and 20 bases lay in between. The CDR3 region has the DNA TGCGCCAGCAGCTTGGTAACCTGGGGCCTTTCGAAAGAAAAACTGTTTTTT. Protein: CASSLVTWGLSKEKLFF.

In its sample, this clone was seen once. The chain joins TRBV10-3 to TRBJ2-3; tentative D call: TRBD1 (5 bases). The germline gives CDR1 ENHRY, CDR2 SYGVKD. CDR3 size: 13 residues. Trimming removed 10 bases at V and 5 bases at J, with 16 bases between. Here the CDR3 reads CATQDSERDTQYF. The DNA of the CDR3 is TGTGCCACCCAAGACAGCGAGCGAGATACGCAGTATTTT.

The rearrangement links TRBV5-5 to TRBJ2-1, with D tentatively TRBD1 (6 bases). Germline CDR1 and CDR2: SGHKS and YYEKEE (reference sequence). CDR3 length equals 15 residues. V lost 4 bases and J 12 bases, leaving 23 bases between the germline ends. The CDR3 loop is CASSPGQRMSLAQFF. The CDR3 DNA is TGTGCCAGCAGCCCAGGACAGAGAATGAGCCTGGCGCAGTTCTTC.

The chain recombines TRBV7-8 with TRBJ1-2; 8 bases are shared with TRBD1. CDR1 is SGHVS, CDR2 FQNEAQ, per germline. After removal of 10 bases from V and 6 bases from J, the junction contained 10 bases not matched to a gene. This CDR3 is 13 amino acids long. CDR3 in DNA: TGTGCCATCCCGAGTGACAGGGGACATGGCTACACCTTC. This gives the protein CAIPSDRGHGYTF.

V is TRBV6-2 or TRBV6-3 and J is TRBJ2-1, with D maybe TRBD2 (6 bases). V lost 5 bases and J 0 bases, leaving 11 bases between the germline ends. Germline assignment: CDR1 MNHEY and CDR2 SVGEGT. This CDR3 contains 15 residues. For the CDR3, the DNA is TGTGCCAGCAGTCCGGGGGTGAGCTCCTACAATGAGCAGTTCTTC. This gives the protein CASSPGVSSYNEQFF.

The chain has TRBV3-1 (or the pseudogene TRBV3-2) and TRBJ2-2; the match to TRBD1 covers 9 bases. V trimming: 4 bases; J trimming: 6 bases; junction bases outside the gene matches: 6. The CDR3 loop spans 15 amino acids. CDR1 is LGHDT, CDR2 YNNKEL, per germline (reference sequence). CDR3 protein: CASSLSDRGSGELFF. The CDR3 DNA reads TGTGCCAGCAGCCTATCGGACAGGGGTTCCGGGGAGCTGTTTTTT.